This T cell receptor beta chain was sequenced for a study of blood T cell repertoires in COVID-19. Study summary: Samples of COVID-19 (acute and convalescent) were obtained from the United States, Italy and Spain. The cDNA or gDNA used as material had been derived from T cells, B-cell-depleted T cells, or PBMCs.

This clone is a singleton in its sample. The germline CDR1 and CDR2 sequences are SGHRS and YFSETQ. This CDR3 contains 14 residues. V was trimmed by 2 bases and J by 3 bases, leaving 12 bases between them. In the authors' methods: Reference gene primers were amplified, and this amplification served to estimate nucleated cell counts. Only in-frame clones appear in the TCRdb table, and some are missing; sequencing was by immunoSEQ multiplex PCR. D and trimming come from the DNA, and the V and J calls and clone size come from that table. Seen here are 100,000 to 150,000 clones, more than 85% observed once, and the top ten hold roughly 2.1%.

This clonotype was sampled from a man aged 45-65 years with COVID-19, enrolled during active disease. Sequenced material: peripheral blood. The chain carries TRBV5-1 and TRBJ2-7; D possibly corresponds to TRBD1 (6 bases). The CDR3, as DNA: TGCGCCAGCAGCTTACAGGGATCTTACTACGAGCAGTACTTC. Its protein is CASSLQGSYYEQYF. Filled out from reference TRBV5-1 and TRBJ2-7, the complete variable domain reads KAGVTQTPRYLIKTRGQQVTLSCSPISGHRSVSWYQQTPGQGLQFLFEYFSETQRNKGNFPGRFSGRQFSNSRSEMNVSTLELGDSALYLCASSLQGSYYEQYFGPGTRLTVT.